Below are 32 T cell receptor beta chains sequenced from a single sample in a study of T cell responses to AZD1222 COVID-19 vaccine. TCRdb keeps only in-frame clones here, not all; method: immunoSEQ multiplex PCR. The sample carries 130,000 to 150,000 clones, more than 75% recorded once. Specimen: peripheral blood, collected on day 0 of MenACWY control vaccination. These receptors were collected from an adult in good health.

The rearrangement joins TRBV5-1 to TRBJ2-2; 7 bases match TRBD1. J lost 3 bases, V lost 4 bases, and 6 bases had no gene match. This CDR3 is 15 amino acids long. Looked up from germline, CDR1 is SGHRS and CDR2 is YFSETQ. DNA for the CDR3: TGCGCCAGCAGCCTGACAGGGCGGGACACCGGGGAGCTGTTTTTT. This codes for CASSLTGRDTGELFF.

As for this clone: At the DNA level, this CDR3 is encoded by other sequences in the same sample as well. This chain connects TRBV11-2 to TRBJ2-7; D possibly corresponds to TRBD1 (5 bases). The CDR3 is 12 amino acids. With 4 bases removed from V and 4 bases from J, the gap between germline ends came to 8 bases. Germline assignment: CDR1 SGHAT and CDR2 FQNNGV. CDR3 loop: CASSSQGYEQYF. DNA of the CDR3: TGTGCCAGCAGCTCCCAGGGTTACGAGCAGTACTTC.

This clone was seen more than once but under ten times. V is TRBV15 and J is TRBJ1-5; D possibly corresponds to TRBD1 (6 bases). Germline V gene lookup returns CDR1 LNHNV and CDR2 YYDKDF (reference sequence). The CDR3 has 16 residues. The V and J ends lost 4 bases and 1 base respectively, with 14 bases between them. Written as DNA, the CDR3 is TGTGCCACCAGCACCGGGCAGGGGAGGAGCAATCAGCCCCAGCATTTT. This encodes CATSTGQGRSNQPQHF.

V and J are TRBV3-1 (or the pseudogene TRBV3-2) and TRBJ1-1, with D unresolved. V was cut by 4 bases and J by 0 bases, with 6 bases left in between. The CDR3 sequence is 13 residues long. Germline values: CDR1 LGHDT, CDR2 YNNKEL (reference sequence). The CDR3 nucleotides are TGTGCCAGCAGCCCGACGGTGAACACTGAAGCTTTCTTT. Protein: CASSPTVNTEAFF.

The chain uses TRBV9 and TRBJ1-1, with D perhaps matching TRBD1 (6 bases). V dropped 0 bases and J dropped 8 bases, with 11 bases sitting between them. Looked up from germline, CDR1 is SGDLS and CDR2 is YYNGEE. This CDR3 contains 13 residues. CDR3 protein: CASSVGYDREAFF. As DNA, the CDR3 is TGTGCCAGCAGCGTAGGGTACGACAGGGAAGCTTTCTTT.

This clone showed up just once. The chain joins TRBV11-2 to TRBJ2-6; 7 bases map to TRBD1. After removal of 5 bases from V and 2 bases from J, the junction contained 6 bases not matched to a gene. This CDR3 has 16 amino acids. The germline V gene encodes CDR1 SGHAT and CDR2 FQNNGV. The CDR3 loop reads CASSLGQRTGANVLTF. CDR3 in DNA: TGTGCCAGCAGCCTGGGACAGCGGACTGGGGCCAACGTCCTGACTTTC.

The chain links TRBV3-1 (or the pseudogene TRBV3-2) to TRBJ2-4; possibly TRBD1 or TRBD2 for D (5 bases each). Trimming shortened V by 2 bases and J by 1 base, and 12 bases separated the two germline ends. Looked up from germline, CDR1 is LGHDT and CDR2 is YNNKEL (reference sequence). This CDR3 has 16 amino acids. As DNA, the CDR3 is TGTGCCAGCAGCCAAAATTCCAGGGAGGCCAAAAACATTCAGTACTTC. Its translation is CASSQNSREAKNIQYF.

The chain links TRBV12-5 to TRBJ1-2, with D perhaps TRBD1 (5 bases). Trimming pared 1 base from V and 1 base from J, leaving 7 bases between. Germline values: CDR1 LGHNT, CDR2 FRNRAP. The CDR3 is 14 residues long. Written as DNA, the CDR3 is TGTGCTAGTGGTTTGGCCCAGGGTAACTATGGCTACACCTTC. Protein: CASGLAQGNYGYTF.

This rearrangement joins TRBV5-4 to TRBJ2-1, with 8 nucleotides matching TRBD2. CDR1 is SGHNT, CDR2 YYREEE, per germline (reference sequence). The CDR3 is 16 residues long. V trimming: 8 bases; J trimming: 7 bases; junction bases outside the gene matches: 17. DNA of the CDR3: TGTGCCAGTCGGGGAAAAACCGGGGGGGCCTGGAATGAGCAGTTCTTC. Its translation is CASRGKTGGAWNEQFF.

The chain uses TRBV5-4 and TRBJ2-4; D is possibly TRBD1 (6 bases). The CDR3 has 13 amino acids. The V gene lost 4 bases and the J gene lost 4 bases, with 9 bases spanning the gap. Germline assignment: CDR1 SGHNT and CDR2 YYREEE (reference sequence). CDR3 coding DNA: TGTGCCAGCAGCAAAGGACAGAAAAACATTCAGTACTTC. It specifies CASSKGQKNIQYF.

V gene TRBV28 combines with J gene TRBJ1-1; 7 bases line up with TRBD1. The CDR3 has 14 amino acids. The germline V gene has CDR1 MDHEN and CDR2 SYDVKM. The V gene end was trimmed by 6 bases and the J gene end by 4 bases; junction bases not matched to a gene: 8. Here the CDR3 reads CASSEGGGGTEAFF. The DNA for the CDR3 is TGTGCCAGCAGCGAAGGGGGCGGGGGCACTGAAGCTTTCTTT.

The rearrangement uses TRBV28 and TRBJ1-1; D perhaps matches TRBD1 (5 bases). The ends were cut back, 3 bases at V and 5 bases at J, with 7 bases in the middle. The CDR3 is made up of 12 amino acids. Germline V gene lookup returns CDR1 MDHEN and CDR2 SYDVKM. The CDR3, as DNA: TGTGCCAGCAGTTTGGAGGGGACTGAAGCTTTCTTT. This sequence encodes CASSLEGTEAFF. The variable domain in full, with the rest retrieved from reference TRBV28 and TRBJ1-1, is DVKVTQSSRYLVKRTGEKVFLECVQDMDHENMFWYRQDPGLGLRLIYFSYDVKMKEKGDIPEGYSVSREKKERFSLILESASTNQTSMYLCASSLEGTEAFFGQGTRLTVV.

The J gene is TRBJ1-4, the V gene TRBV15; D gene unclear. Germline V CDR1 and CDR2: LNHNV, YYDKDF (reference sequence). The CDR3 is 15 amino acids. V was pared by 1 base and J by 8 bases, with 14 bases between. The CDR3 reads CATSRAAGGGEKLFF. CDR3 nucleotides: TGTGCCACCAGCAGAGCGGCCGGAGGTGGGGAAAAACTGTTTTTT.

A single count supports this clone. This chain joins TRBV28 and TRBJ2-7, with 8 bases fitting TRBD2. CDR1 is MDHEN and CDR2 is SYDVKM in the germline V gene. The CDR3 consists of 16 residues. Trimming cost V 6 bases and J 4 bases; bases outside gene matches: 14. The CDR3 region has the DNA TGTGCCAGCAGATCTCCCCTCGGGGGGGCGTTATACGAGCAGTACGTC. Its translation: CASRSPLGGALYEQYV.

The chain links TRBV19 to TRBJ2-3, with a tentative D call TRBD2 (5 bases). Germline loops: CDR1 LNHDA, CDR2 SQIVND (reference sequence). The CDR3 spans 13 residues. The ends were cut back, 6 bases at V and 3 bases at J, with 10 bases in the middle. The CDR3 nucleotides read TGTGCCAGTAGCGACCCGGGGACAGATACGCAGTATTTT. Amino acids: CASSDPGTDTQYF.

The chain recombines TRBV5-5 with TRBJ2-7; D gene ambiguous. Trimming removed 0 bases from V and 0 bases from J, with 10 bases in between. This CDR3 is 15 amino acids long. Per germline, CDR1 SGHKS and CDR2 YYEKEE (reference sequence). CDR3 sequence (DNA): TGTGCCAGCAGCTTGGATCTTGCGGCCTCCTACGAGCAGTACGTC. Translated, it gives CASSLDLAASYEQYV.

This clone has only a few counts. V gene TRBV18 combines with J gene TRBJ1-6; 7 bases align to TRBD1. The CDR3 is 15 residues long. V was pared by 6 bases and J by 9 bases, with 11 bases of the junction left unmatched. Germline V gene lookup returns CDR1 KGHSH and CDR2 LQKENI. The CDR3 region is CASSIRGQLFSPLHF. The CDR3 DNA sequence: TGTGCCAGCTCTATACGGGGACAGTTATTTTCACCCCTCCACTTT.

The chain joins TRBV5-8 to TRBJ2-7, with TRBD1 matching 9 bases. From germline, CDR1 is SGHTS and CDR2 YDEGEE. The junction had 5 bases not matched to a gene; V was cut back by 2 bases and J by 2 bases. There are 15 residues in the CDR3. The CDR3 loop reads CASSFRGQGTYEQYF. The CDR3 coding sequence is TGTGCCAGCAGCTTCAGGGGACAGGGAACCTACGAGCAGTACTTC.

The rearrangement links TRBV5-6 to TRBJ2-2; D uncertain. Trimming pared 0 bases from V and 6 bases from J, leaving 6 bases between. Germline CDR1 SGHDT, CDR2 YYEEEE. There are 13 residues in the CDR3. For the CDR3, the DNA is TGTGCCAGCAGCTTGGGCCGGCCCGGGGAGCTGTTTTTT. This encodes CASSLGRPGELFF.

In the case of this clone: Other DNA variants within this sample encode the same CDR3. The CDR3 region is CASSLVGQNYGYTF. CDR3 nucleotides: TGTGCCAGCAGCTTGGTTGGACAGAACTATGGCTACACCTTC. This chain links TRBV5-6 with TRBJ1-2; D might be TRBD1 (6 bases). The CDR3 has 14 amino acids. CDR1 SGHDT and CDR2 YYEEEE come from the germline V gene. The V gene lost 0 bases and the J gene lost 2 bases, with 8 bases spanning the gap.

V is TRBV5-6 and J is TRBJ1-1, with TRBD1 as a possible D gene (5 bases). V was trimmed by 4 bases and J by 6 bases, leaving 16 bases between them. The CDR3 is 14 amino acids. Germline V gene lookup returns CDR1 SGHDT and CDR2 YYEEEE. The DNA of the CDR3 is TGTGCCAGCAGCCCTACGTCAACAGGCCCTGAAGCTTTCTTT. Its translation is CASSPTSTGPEAFF.

J is TRBJ1-2 and V is TRBV28, with 7 bases that match TRBD1. In germline, CDR1 is MDHEN, CDR2 SYDVKM. After removal of 3 bases from V and 4 bases from J, the junction contained 5 bases not matched to a gene. The CDR3 length is 14 residues. The CDR3, as DNA: TGTGCCAGCAGTTTGGCCAGGGGGGGCTATGGCTACACCTTC. As protein: CASSLARGGYGYTF.

The CDR3 region is CASSLGQQETQYF. The CDR3 coding sequence is TGTGCCAGCAGCTTGGGACAGCAAGAGACCCAGTACTTC. This rearrangement joins TRBV5-6 to TRBJ2-5; D is perhaps TRBD1 (5 bases). Trimming cost V 0 bases and J 2 bases, with 5 bases left between them. This CDR3 comprises 13 residues. CDR1 and CDR2 from the germline V gene are SGHDT and YYEEEE.

The chain is built from TRBV18 and TRBJ2-2; 8 bases map to TRBD1. The CDR3 totals 16 residues. The germline V gene has CDR1 KGHSH and CDR2 LQKENI. The trim removed 4 bases at V and 6 bases at J, leaving 10 bases unmatched. DNA for the CDR3: TGTGCCAGCTCACTCCAGACAGGGGCCGTTCCCGGGGAGCTGTTTTTT. Translated, it gives CASSLQTGAVPGELFF.

This sequence joins TRBV7-2 and TRBJ1-1; 7 bases are a match to TRBD1. Germline V gene data show CDR1 as SGHTA and CDR2 as FQGNSA. CDR3 length: 17 residues. J was trimmed by 0 bases and V by 5 bases; bases with no gene match: 12. The CDR3 loop reads CASSPRLIQGMNTEAFF. The CDR3 DNA is TGTGCCAGCAGCCCGCGACTTATACAGGGGATGAACACTGAAGCTTTCTTT.

On this clone itself: At one of its ends the junction is not consistent with the germline gene, which may arise from a read error. This chain uses TRBV6-5 with TRBJ1-1; TRBD1 is a possible D gene (6 bases). CDR1 is MNHEY and CDR2 is SVGAGI in the germline V gene. The CDR3 has 13 residues. CDR3 protein: CTSKRRGGTEAFF. The DNA of the CDR3 is TGTACCAGCAAACGCAGGGGCGGCACTGAAGCTTTCTTT.

V and J are TRBV5-1 and TRBJ2-7; 10 bases map to TRBD2. The J segment lost 0 bases and the V segment lost 1 base, leaving 4 bases of the junction unmatched. The germline V gene has CDR1 SGHRS and CDR2 YFSETQ. CDR3 length: 16 amino acids. CDR3 DNA sequence: TGCGCCAGCAGCTTGAGTCCTAGCGGGAGCTCCTACGAGCAGTACTTC. Its protein product is CASSLSPSGSSYEQYF.

This clone has just one count. This CDR3 is CASSPSGTPFTDTQYF. In nucleotides, the CDR3 is TGTGCCAGCAGTCCGTCCGGGACTCCCTTCACAGATACGCAGTATTTT. The chain is built from TRBV28 and TRBJ2-3, with a possible D match to TRBD2 (6 bases). The germline CDR1 and CDR2 sequences are MDHEN and SYDVKM. V gave up 5 bases and J gave up 2 bases, with 17 bases separating them. The length of the CDR3 is 16 residues.

This sequence joins TRBV7-2 and TRBJ2-5; D uncertain. This CDR3 is built from 14 residues. V was cut by 2 bases and J by 7 bases, with 14 bases left in between. Looked up from germline, CDR1 is SGHTA and CDR2 is FQGNSA. The CDR3: CASSLRPAPGTQYF. As DNA, the CDR3 is TGTGCCAGCAGCTTAAGGCCGGCCCCTGGGACCCAGTACTTC.

V gene TRBV6-6 combines with J gene TRBJ2-2; D is undetermined. CDR1 MNHNY and CDR2 SVGAGI come from the germline V gene (reference sequence). The CDR3 length is 14 residues. V lost 6 bases and J 0 bases, leaving 8 bases between the germline ends. The CDR3 here is CASRGDPNTGELFF. For the CDR3, the DNA is TGTGCCAGCAGGGGCGACCCGAACACCGGGGAGCTGTTTTTT.

The chain uses TRBV3-1 (or the pseudogene TRBV3-2) and TRBJ2-3, with 8 positions matching TRBD1. CDR3 length: 16 amino acids. J was trimmed by 3 bases and V by 0 bases; bases with no gene match: 5. Germline assignment: CDR1 LGHDT and CDR2 YNNKEL (reference sequence). The CDR3 bases are TGTGCCAGCAGCCAAGATCCTGGACAGGGAACAGATACGCAGTATTTT. This encodes CASSQDPGQGTDTQYF.

This clone was observed a few times. The J gene is TRBJ1-2, the V gene TRBV6-1, with D perhaps matching TRBD1 (5 bases). Germline CDR1 is MNHNS and CDR2 is SASEGT. The CDR3 length is 15 residues. The V end was cut by 2 bases, the J end by 2 bases, with 12 bases between. DNA for the CDR3: TGTGCCAGCAGTGAATTGCCGGGACTGAACTATGGCTACACCTTC. Protein product: CASSELPGLNYGYTF.